This T cell receptor beta chain appears in the sequencing data of a study of Ad26.COV2.S vaccination and SARS-CoV-2 variants (dated by TCRdb to the early 2020s). For the study in its entirety: Vaccine-arm donors were drawn from COV1001, a multicentre, randomized, double-blind, placebo-controlled phase I-IIa trial of Ad26.COV2.S in healthy adults. Ad26.COV2.S was administered intramuscularly at 5 x 10^10 or 1 x 10^11 viral particles, either as a single shot or as two shots given 56 days apart. TCRbeta repertoire sequencing served as the tool for gauging how specific and how broad the SARS-CoV-2-reactive T cell receptors were following Ad26.COV2.S vaccination. The TCR-sequenced set comprised around 30 samples: around 20 Ad26.COV2.S vaccine recipients, 5 placebo recipients and 8 SARS-CoV-2 convalescent individuals. Trial participants were randomized into five groups of five: low-dose or high-dose Ad26.COV2.S given once or twice, or placebo on both occasions. Investigators did not know the trial group allocation while performing experiments and assessing outcomes. Broader findings and caveats from the paper: Compared with placebo recipients, Ad26.COV2.S recipients showed higher spike-specific TCR breadth (P = 0.0014). Vaccine and placebo recipients had similar non-spike TCR breadth, a finding consistent with the vaccine containing only spike. Comparing responses between vaccine doses or regimens was not something the study was powered to do. Substantial breadth of spike-specific CD8+ and CD4+ T cell responses was reported after vaccination. According to the authors, total T cell responses may have been underestimated by the TCR breadth and depth analyses.

TCRbeta CDR3 regions were sequenced with the immunoSEQ Assay. After extraction, genomic DNA underwent amplification by bias-controlled multiplex PCR, followed by high-throughput sequencing. Under the source paper's analysis protocol: To quantify the absolute abundance of every unique TCRbeta CDR3 region, sequences were collapsed and filtered. T cell fraction was estimated by normalizing TCRbeta template counts to usable DNA, which was measured by amplifying reference genes present in all nucleated cells. Repertoire TCRs were annotated as SARS-CoV-2-specific by exact matching of V gene, CDR3 amino acid sequence and J gene to a known reactive TCR set. The reference SARS-CoV-2 TCR set came from MIRA and was filtered for enrichment in COVID-19-positive ImmuneCODE repertoires, removing public or cross-reactive TCRs. Drawing on the MIRA antigens, annotated TCRs were analysed further at the level of specific ORF or position within ORF. Breadth was defined as annotated unique rearrangements over total unique productive rearrangements; depth was the summed frequency of those rearrangements. Two-sided Wilcoxon rank-sum tests were used to compare TCR breadth between groups. TCRdb stores this immuneACCESS table with in-frame sequences only. Part of the clones is absent; in the studies checked, under half of the shortfall reflects unresolved V genes, and no reason is known for the rest. V, J and clone size are taken as reported in that table, and D and trimming were inferred from the DNA itself. The sample data list approximately 280,000 clones, and more than 70% of these were observed just once. Of the sample, less than 3.5% falls within the top ten clones.

A remark on this clone: What this receptor recognizes is not known. The input lacks base qualities; no much larger clone sits a single base away.

V gives up 1 base and J gives up 1 base, and the segment between their germline ends measures 4 bases. The CDR3 contains 13 residues, cysteine and phenylalanine counted. CDR3 DNA only is kept here, 39 bases in frame from base 1. As encoded in the germline V gene (reference sequence), CDR1 is LGHDT while CDR2 is YNNKEL. This specimen's treatment or condition label, per the study, means: around 19 received Ad26.COV2.S at low or high dose, single or two shots; roughly five received placebo; per-sample allocation not given. For vaccine and placebo recipients, the sequenced repertoires came from samples collected on day 63 after the first injection. In Cohort 1b, about 27 adults aged 18-55 years were enrolled at a single site in Boston, USA, between 29 July and 7 August 2020. Ad26.COV2.S was a replication-incompetent adenovirus type 26 vector expressing a prefusion-stabilized SARS-CoV-2 spike protein from the original Wuhan strain.

The sequence came from a person between 18 and 60 years old who received the Ad26.COV2.S COVID-19 vaccine or a placebo. Source: peripheral blood, taken in a trial of Ad26.COV2.S vaccine versus placebo. This chain joins TRBV3-1 (or the pseudogene TRBV3-2) to TRBJ1-1; no D gene call is confident. The DNA sequence is TGTGCCAGCAGCCAAGTGACGAACACTGAAGCTTTCTTT. Its protein reads: CASSQVTNTEAFF.